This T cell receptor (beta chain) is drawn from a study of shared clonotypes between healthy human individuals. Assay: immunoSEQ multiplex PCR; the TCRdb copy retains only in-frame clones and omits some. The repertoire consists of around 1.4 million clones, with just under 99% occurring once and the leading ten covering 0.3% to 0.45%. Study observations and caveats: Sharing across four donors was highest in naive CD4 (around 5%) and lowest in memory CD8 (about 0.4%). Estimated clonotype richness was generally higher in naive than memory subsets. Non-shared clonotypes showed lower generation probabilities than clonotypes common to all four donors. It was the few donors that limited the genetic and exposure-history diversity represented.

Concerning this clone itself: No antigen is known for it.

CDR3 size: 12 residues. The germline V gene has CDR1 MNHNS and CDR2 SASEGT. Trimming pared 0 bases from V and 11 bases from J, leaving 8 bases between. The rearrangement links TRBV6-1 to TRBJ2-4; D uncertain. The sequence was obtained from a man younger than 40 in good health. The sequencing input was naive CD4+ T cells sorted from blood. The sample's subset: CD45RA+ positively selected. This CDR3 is CASSEAYTVQYF. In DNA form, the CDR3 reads TGTGCCAGCAGTGAAGCGTACACAGTTCAGTACTTC.